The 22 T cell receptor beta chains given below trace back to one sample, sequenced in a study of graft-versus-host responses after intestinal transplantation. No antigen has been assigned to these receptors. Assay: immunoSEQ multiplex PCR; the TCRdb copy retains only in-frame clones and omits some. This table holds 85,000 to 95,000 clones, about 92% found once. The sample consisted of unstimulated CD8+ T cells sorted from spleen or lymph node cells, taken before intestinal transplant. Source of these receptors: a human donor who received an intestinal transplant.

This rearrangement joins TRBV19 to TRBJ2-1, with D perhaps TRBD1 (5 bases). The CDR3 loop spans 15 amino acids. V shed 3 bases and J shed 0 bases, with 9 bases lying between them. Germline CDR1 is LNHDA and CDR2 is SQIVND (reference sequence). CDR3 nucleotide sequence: TGTGCCAGTAGTATCCGACAGAGCTCCTACAATGAGCAGTTCTTC. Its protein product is CASSIRQSSYNEQFF.

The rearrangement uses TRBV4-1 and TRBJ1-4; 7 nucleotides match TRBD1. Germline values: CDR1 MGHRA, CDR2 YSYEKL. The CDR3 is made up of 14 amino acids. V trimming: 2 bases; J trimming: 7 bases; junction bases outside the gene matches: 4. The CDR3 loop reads CASSQQGEVEKLFF. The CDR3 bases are TGCGCCAGCAGCCAACAGGGGGAGGTTGAAAAACTGTTTTTT.

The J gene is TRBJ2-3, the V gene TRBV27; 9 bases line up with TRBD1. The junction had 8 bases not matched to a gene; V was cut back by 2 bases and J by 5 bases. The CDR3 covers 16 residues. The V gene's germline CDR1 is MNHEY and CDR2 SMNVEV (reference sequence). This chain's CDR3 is CASSLDRTGVLDTQYF. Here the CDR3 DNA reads TGTGCCAGCAGTTTAGACAGGACAGGGGTTTTAGATACGCAGTATTTT.

The CDR3 DNA reads TGCAGCGTTCCCCGGGACACAGGGACCCAGTACTTC. Translating it yields CSVPRDTGTQYF. The chain joins TRBV29-1 to TRBJ2-5; TRBD1 might be the D (6 bases). Germline CDR1 reads SQVTM; CDR2 reads ANQGSEA. This CDR3 has 12 residues. V was pared by 5 bases and J by 7 bases, with 14 bases between.

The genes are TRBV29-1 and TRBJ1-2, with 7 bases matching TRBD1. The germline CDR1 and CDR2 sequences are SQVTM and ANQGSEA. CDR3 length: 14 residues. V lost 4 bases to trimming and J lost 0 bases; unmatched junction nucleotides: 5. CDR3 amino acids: CSVAGTAPNYGYTF. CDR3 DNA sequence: TGCAGCGTTGCCGGGACAGCACCTAACTATGGCTACACCTTC. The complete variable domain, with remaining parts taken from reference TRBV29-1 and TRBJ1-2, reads SAVISQKPSRDICQRGTSLTIQCQVDSQVTMMFWYRQQPGQSLTLIATANQGSEATYESGFVIDKFPISRPNLTFSTLTVSNMSPEDSSIYLCSVAGTAPNYGYTFGSGTRLTVV.

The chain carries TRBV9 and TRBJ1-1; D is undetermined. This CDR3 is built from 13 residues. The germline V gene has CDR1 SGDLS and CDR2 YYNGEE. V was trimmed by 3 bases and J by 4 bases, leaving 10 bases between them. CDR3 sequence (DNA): TGTGCCAGCAGCGCCGGGGTGGCCACTGAAGCTTTCTTT. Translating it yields CASSAGVATEAFF.

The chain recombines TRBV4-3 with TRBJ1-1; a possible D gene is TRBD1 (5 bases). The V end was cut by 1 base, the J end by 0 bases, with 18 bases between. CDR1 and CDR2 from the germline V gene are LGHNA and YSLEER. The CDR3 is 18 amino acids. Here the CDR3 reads CASSQVQRAGRLNTEAFF. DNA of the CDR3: TGCGCCAGCAGCCAAGTTCAGAGGGCGGGACGACTGAACACTGAAGCTTTCTTT.

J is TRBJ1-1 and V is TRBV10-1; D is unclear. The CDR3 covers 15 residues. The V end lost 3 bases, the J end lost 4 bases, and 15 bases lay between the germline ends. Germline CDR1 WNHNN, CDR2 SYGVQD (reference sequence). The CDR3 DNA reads TGCGCCAGCAGTGACCGGTTAATGGGGAGCACTGAAGCTTTCTTT. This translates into CASSDRLMGSTEAFF.

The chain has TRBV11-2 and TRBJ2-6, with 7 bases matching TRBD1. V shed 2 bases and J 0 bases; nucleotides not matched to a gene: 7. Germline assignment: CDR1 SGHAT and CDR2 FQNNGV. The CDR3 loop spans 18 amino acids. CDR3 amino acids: CASSLTGASVSGANVLTF. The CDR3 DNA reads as TGTGCCAGCAGCTTAACAGGGGCTTCGGTCTCTGGGGCCAACGTCCTGACTTTC.

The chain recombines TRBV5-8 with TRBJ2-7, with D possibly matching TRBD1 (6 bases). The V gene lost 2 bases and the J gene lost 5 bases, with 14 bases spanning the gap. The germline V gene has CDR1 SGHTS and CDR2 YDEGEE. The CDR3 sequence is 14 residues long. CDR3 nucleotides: TGTGCCAGCAGCTTAATAAAAGGGGACAACGAGCAGTACTTC. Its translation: CASSLIKGDNEQYF.

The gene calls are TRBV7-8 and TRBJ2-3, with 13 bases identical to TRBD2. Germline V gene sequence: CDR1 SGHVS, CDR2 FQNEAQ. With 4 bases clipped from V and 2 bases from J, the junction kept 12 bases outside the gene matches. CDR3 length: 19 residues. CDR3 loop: CASSSPVTGLAGDTDTQYF. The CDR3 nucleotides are TGTGCCAGCAGCTCCCCCGTAACAGGACTAGCGGGGGACACAGATACGCAGTATTTT.

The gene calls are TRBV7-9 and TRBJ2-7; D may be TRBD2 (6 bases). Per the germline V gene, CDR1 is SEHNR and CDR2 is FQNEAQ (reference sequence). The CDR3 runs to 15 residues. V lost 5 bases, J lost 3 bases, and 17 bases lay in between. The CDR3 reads CASSPGAGANYEQYF. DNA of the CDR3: TGTGCCAGCAGCCCGGGAGCAGGCGCTAACTACGAGCAGTACTTC.

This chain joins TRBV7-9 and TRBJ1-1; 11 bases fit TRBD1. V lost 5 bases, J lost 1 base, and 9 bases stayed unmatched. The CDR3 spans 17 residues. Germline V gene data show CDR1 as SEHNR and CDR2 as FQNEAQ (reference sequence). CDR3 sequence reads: CASSTTGQGERNTEAFF. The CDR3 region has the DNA TGTGCCAGCAGCACAACGGGACAGGGGGAGAGGAACACTGAAGCTTTCTTT.

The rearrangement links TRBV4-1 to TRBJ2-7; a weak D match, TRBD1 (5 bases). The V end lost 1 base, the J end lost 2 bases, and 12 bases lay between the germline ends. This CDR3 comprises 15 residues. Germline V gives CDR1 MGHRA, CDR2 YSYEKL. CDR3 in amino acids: CASSQVSGPTYEQYF. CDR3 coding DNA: TGCGCCAGCAGCCAAGTGTCAGGGCCAACCTACGAGCAGTACTTC.

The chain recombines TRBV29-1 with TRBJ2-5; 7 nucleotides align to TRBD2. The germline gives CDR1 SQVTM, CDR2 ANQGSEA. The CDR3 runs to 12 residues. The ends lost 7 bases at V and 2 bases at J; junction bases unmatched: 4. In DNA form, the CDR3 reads TGCAGCGCATGGGGGGGGCAAGAGACCCAGTACTTC. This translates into CSAWGGQETQYF.

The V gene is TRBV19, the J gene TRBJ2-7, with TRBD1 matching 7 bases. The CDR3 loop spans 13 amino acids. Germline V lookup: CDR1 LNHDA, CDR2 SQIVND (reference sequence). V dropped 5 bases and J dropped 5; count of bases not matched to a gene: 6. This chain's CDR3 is CASSPDRVHEQYF. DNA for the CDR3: TGTGCCAGTAGTCCAGACAGGGTACACGAGCAGTACTTC.

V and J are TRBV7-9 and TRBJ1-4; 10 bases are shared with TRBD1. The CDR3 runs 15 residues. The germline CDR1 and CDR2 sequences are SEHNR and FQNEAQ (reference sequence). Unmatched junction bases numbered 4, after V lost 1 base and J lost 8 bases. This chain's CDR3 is CASSLGGDRGEKLFF. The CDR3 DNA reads TGTGCCAGCAGCTTAGGAGGGGACAGGGGCGAAAAACTGTTTTTT.

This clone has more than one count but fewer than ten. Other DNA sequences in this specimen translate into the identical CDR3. CDR3 sequence reads: CASSEWRQGVTDTQYF. CDR3 nucleotide sequence: TGTGCCAGCAGTGAGTGGAGACAGGGGGTCACAGATACGCAGTATTTT. V gene TRBV25-1 combines with J gene TRBJ2-3; 9 bases are shared with TRBD1. This CDR3 is 16 amino acids long. Trimming removed 3 bases from V and 2 bases from J; junction bases left unmatched: 6. Germline V gene lookup returns CDR1 MGHDK and CDR2 SYGVNS.

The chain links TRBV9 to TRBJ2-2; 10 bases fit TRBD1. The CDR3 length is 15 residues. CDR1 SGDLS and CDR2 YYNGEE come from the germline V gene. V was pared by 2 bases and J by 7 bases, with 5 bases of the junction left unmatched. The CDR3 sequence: CASSVTGTGVGELFF. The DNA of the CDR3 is TGTGCCAGCAGCGTTACCGGGACAGGGGTCGGGGAGCTGTTTTTT.

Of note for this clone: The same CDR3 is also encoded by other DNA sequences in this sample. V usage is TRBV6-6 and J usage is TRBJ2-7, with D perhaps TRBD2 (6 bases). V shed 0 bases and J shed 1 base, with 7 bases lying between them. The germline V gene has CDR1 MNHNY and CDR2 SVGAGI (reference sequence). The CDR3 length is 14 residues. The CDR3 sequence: CASSYSGTSYEQYF. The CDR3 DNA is TGTGCCAGCAGTTACTCTGGGACTTCCTACGAGCAGTACTTC.

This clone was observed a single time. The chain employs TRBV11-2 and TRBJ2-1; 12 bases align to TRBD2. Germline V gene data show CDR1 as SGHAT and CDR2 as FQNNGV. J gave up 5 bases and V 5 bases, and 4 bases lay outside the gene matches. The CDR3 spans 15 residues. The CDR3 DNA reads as TGTGCCAGCAGCCGGACTAGCGGGGTTAACAATGAGCAGTTCTTC. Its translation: CASSRTSGVNNEQFF.

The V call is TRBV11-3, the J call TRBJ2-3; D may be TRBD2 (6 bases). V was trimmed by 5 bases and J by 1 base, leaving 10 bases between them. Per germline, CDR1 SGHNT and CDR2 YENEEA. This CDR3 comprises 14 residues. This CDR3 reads CASSPERGTDTQYF. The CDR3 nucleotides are TGTGCCAGCAGCCCTGAGCGGGGCACAGATACGCAGTATTTT.